This T cell receptor (beta chain) was sequenced during a study of vaccination effects on CD4 cells after COVID-19. Of note for this clone: What it recognizes is unknown.

Clones were sequenced by immunoSEQ multiplex PCR, and TCRdb holds only the in-frame ones, with some missing. The sample includes tens of thousands of clones, about 71% of them seen just once. Sequencing in the ViraFEST assay came after antigen-specific CD4+ T cells had been expanded with viral peptide pools, which were used to stimulate PBMC. Culturing for roughly 9 days preceded CD4+ T cell isolation. The CDR3 has 10 amino acids. With 1 base removed from V and 16 bases from J, the gap between germline ends came to 11 bases. CDR1 is SQVTM and CDR2 is ANQGSEA in the germline V gene. This clonotype was obtained from a human donor who received a COVID-19 vaccine. The sample in question was CD4+ T cells from PBMCs cultured with HCoV-229E spike peptides, obtained before COVID-19 vaccination. V and J are TRBV29-1 and TRBJ2-1, with D perhaps assigned TRBD1 or TRBD2 (5 bases each). CDR3 bases: TGCAGCGTTGAAGGGGGACCCGGATTCTTC. Translated, it gives CSVEGGPGFF.